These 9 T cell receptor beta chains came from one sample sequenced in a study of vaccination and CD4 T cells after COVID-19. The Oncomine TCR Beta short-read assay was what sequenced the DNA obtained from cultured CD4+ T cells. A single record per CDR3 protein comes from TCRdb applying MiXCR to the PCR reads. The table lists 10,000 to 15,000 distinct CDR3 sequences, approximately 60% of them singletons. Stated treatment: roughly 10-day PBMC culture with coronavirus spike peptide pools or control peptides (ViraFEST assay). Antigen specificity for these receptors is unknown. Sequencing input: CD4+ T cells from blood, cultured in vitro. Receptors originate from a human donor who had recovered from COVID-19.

The CDR3 protein is CASSSAQGLAGNTGELFF. CDR3 nucleotides: TGTGCCAGCAGCTCCGCCCAGGGGCTAGCGGGGAACACCGGGGAGCTGTTTTTT. The chain recombines TRBV11-3 with TRBJ2-2; 8 bases match TRBD2. Germline CDR1 SGHNT, CDR2 YENEEA. V shed 4 bases and J 1 base; nucleotides not matched to a gene: 11. The CDR3 has 18 amino acids.

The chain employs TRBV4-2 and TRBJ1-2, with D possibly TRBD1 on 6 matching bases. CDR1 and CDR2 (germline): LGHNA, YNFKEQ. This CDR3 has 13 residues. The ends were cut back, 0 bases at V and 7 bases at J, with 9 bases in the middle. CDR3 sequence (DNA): TGTGCCAGCAGCCAAGATCAGGGGCTTGGCTACACCTTC. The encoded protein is CASSQDQGLGYTF.

The CDR3 coding sequence is TGTGCCAGCAGTTACGGGGCGGCGAGCTCCTACGAGCAGTACTTC. This sequence encodes CASSYGAASSYEQYF. The chain links TRBV6-5 to TRBJ2-7; a weak D match, TRBD1 (5 bases). The CDR3 is 15 amino acids. The V and J ends lost 2 bases and 0 bases respectively, with 11 bases between them. CDR1 and CDR2 from the germline V gene are MNHEY and SVGAGI.

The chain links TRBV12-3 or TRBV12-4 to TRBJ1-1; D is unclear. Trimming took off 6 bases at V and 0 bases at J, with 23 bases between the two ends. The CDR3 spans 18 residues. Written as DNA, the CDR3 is TGTGCCAGCAGCCGCCCGTCACTTTCAGCCGTTTTGAACACTGAAGCTTTCTTT. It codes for CASSRPSLSAVLNTEAFF.

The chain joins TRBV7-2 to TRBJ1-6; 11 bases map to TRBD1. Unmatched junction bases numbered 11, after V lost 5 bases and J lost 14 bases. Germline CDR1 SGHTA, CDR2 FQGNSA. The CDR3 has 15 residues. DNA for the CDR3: TGTGCCAGCAGCCAAGGCCGCCAGGGACAGGGGGCCCTCCACTTT. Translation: CASSQGRQGQGALHF.

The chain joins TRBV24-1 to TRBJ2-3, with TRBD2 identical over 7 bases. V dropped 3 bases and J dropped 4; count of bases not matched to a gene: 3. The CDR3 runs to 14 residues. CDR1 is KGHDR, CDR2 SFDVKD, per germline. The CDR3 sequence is CATSDPAGADTQYF. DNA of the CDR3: TGTGCCACCAGTGATCCTGCGGGGGCAGATACGCAGTATTTT.

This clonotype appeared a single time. The chain's CDR3 is CASRDASFSYEQYF. The CDR3 region has the DNA TGTGCCAGCAGAGACGCCAGCTTCTCCTACGAGCAGTACTTC. V and J are TRBV28 and TRBJ2-7; D gene unclear. Germline CDR1 MDHEN, CDR2 SYDVKM. V lost 6 bases, J lost 0 bases, and 12 bases lay in between. The CDR3 consists of 14 residues.

The CDR3 loop reads CASSLAGGELGGYTF. CDR3 bases: TGTGCCAGCAGCTTAGCGGGGGGGGAATTAGGCGGCTACACCTTC. The J gene is TRBJ1-2, the V gene TRBV7-2; the D gene is possibly TRBD1 (5 bases). Germline assignment: CDR1 SGHTA and CDR2 FQGNSA. The CDR3 runs to 15 residues. V was pared by 0 bases and J by 8 bases, with 16 bases between.

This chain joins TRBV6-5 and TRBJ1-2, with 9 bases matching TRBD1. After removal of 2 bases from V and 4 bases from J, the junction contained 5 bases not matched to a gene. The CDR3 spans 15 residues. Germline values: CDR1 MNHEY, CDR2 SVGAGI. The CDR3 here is CASSYRGQGGYGYTF. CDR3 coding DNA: TGTGCCAGCAGTTACAGGGGACAGGGAGGCTATGGCTACACCTTC.